This TCR beta chain stems from a study of blood T cell repertoires in COVID-19. Across the study: Spain, Italy and the United States supplied samples that represented acute and convalescent COVID-19. In each case, the material was cDNA or gDNA derived from T cells, B-cell-depleted T cells, or PBMCs.

In the source study's methods: Nucleated cell number was recorded as an estimate derived from reference gene primer amplification. Sequenced by immunoSEQ multiplex PCR; TCRdb stores in-frame clones only, minus some. V, J and clone size were drawn from that table, and D and trimming were deduced from the DNA. The sample carries nearly 200,000 clones, about 83% recorded once. The TCR originated in an older woman with active or convalescent COVID-19. The sample consisted of peripheral blood.

The CDR3 nucleotides are TGTGCCAGCAGCTTTGCAGGTTTAACCTACAATGAGCAGTTCTTC. It yields the protein CASSFAGLTYNEQFF. This chain links TRBV5-4 with TRBJ2-1; D is ambiguous. The CDR3 sequence is 15 residues long. Germline-derived CDR1 and CDR2 are SGHNT and YYREEE (reference sequence). Trimming left V 2 bases short and J 2 bases short, with 11 bases between. Combining the CDR3 with reference TRBV5-4 and TRBJ2-1 gives the whole variable domain ETGVTQSPTHLIKTRGQQVTLRCSSQSGHNTVSWYQQALGQGPQFIFQYYREEENGRGNFPPRFSGLQFPNYSSELNVNALELDDSALYLCASSFAGLTYNEQFFGPGTRLTVL.